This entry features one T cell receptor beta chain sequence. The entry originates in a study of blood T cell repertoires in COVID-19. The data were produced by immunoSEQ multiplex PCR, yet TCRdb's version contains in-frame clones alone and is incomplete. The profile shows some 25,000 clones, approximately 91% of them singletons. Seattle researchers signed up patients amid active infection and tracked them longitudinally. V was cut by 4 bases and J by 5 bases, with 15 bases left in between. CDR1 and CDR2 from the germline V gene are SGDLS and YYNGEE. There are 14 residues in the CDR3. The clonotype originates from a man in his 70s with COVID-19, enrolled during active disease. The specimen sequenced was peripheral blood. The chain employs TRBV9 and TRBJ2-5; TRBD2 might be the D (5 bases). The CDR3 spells CASSPGGSEETQYF. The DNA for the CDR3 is TGTGCCAGCAGCCCCGGCGGTAGCGAGGAGACCCAGTACTTC.